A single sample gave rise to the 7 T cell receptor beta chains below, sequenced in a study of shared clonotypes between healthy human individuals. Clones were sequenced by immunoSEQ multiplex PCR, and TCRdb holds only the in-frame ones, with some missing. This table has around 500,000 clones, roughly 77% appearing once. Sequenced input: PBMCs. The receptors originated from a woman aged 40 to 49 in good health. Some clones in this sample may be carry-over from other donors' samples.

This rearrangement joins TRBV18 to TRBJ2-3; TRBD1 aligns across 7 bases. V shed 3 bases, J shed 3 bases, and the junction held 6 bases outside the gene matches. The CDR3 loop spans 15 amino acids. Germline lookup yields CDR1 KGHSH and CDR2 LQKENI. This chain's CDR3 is CASSPGQVLTDTQYF. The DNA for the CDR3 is TGTGCCAGCTCACCTGGACAGGTCCTTACAGATACGCAGTATTTT.

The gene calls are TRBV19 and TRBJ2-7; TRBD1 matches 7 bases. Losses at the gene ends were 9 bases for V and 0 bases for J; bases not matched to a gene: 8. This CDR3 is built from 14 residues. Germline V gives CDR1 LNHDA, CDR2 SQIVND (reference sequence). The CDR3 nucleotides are TGTGCCAGCCGACAGGGTGGGAACTCCTACGAGCAGTACTTC. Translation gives CASRQGGNSYEQYF.

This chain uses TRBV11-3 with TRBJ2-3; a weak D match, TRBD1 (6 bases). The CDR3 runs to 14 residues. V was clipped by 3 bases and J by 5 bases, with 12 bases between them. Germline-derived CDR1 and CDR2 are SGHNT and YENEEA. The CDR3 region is CASSLRGKQDTQYF. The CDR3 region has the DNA TGTGCCAGCAGCTTGAGGGGGAAACAAGATACGCAGTATTTT.

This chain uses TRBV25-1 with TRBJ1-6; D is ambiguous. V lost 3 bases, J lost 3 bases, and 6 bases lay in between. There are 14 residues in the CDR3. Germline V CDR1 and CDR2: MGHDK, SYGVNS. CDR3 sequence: CASSENNYNSPLHF. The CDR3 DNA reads TGTGCCAGCAGTGAGAACAACTATAATTCACCCCTCCACTTT.

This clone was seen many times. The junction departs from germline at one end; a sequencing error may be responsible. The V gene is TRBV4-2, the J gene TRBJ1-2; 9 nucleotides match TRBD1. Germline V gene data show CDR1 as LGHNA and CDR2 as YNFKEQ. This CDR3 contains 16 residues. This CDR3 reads CASSQGAWGQGYGYTF. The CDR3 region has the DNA TGTGCCAGCAGTCAAGGTGCCTGGGGACAGGGCTATGGCTACACCTTC.

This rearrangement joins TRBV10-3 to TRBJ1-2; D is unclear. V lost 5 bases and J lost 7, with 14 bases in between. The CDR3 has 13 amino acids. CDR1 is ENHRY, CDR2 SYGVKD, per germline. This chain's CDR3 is CAISPAGVSGYTF. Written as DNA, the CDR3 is TGTGCCATCAGTCCGGCGGGAGTAAGTGGCTACACCTTC.

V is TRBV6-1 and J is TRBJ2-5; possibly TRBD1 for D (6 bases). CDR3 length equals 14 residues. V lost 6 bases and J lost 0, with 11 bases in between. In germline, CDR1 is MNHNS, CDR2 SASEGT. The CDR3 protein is CASRFDRYQETQYF. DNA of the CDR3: TGTGCCAGCAGATTCGACAGGTACCAAGAGACCCAGTACTTC.